These T cell receptor beta chains were read from a single sample in a study of response to subunit inactivated influenza vaccine. TCRdb re-analysed the RT-PCR reads in MiXCR, keeping a single row per CDR3 protein. The data show 500,000 to 600,000 distinct CDR3 sequences, approximately 7.6% seen once. Sequencing was performed on PBMCs from blood, taken 23 to 25 months after vaccination. The receptors stem from a man between 50 and 75 years old who received an inactivated influenza vaccine. Each CDR3 is given with its conserved first and last residue. D genes are given only for firm matches. Size values are once, few and many counts, or a class for expanded clones, and some rows have none.

j_gene: TRBJ2-4; v_gene: TRBV10-1; abundance: few; d_gene: .; CDR3nt: TGCGCCAGCAGCCCCGGATATACCAAAAACATTCAGTACTTC; CDR3aa: CASSPGYTKNIQYF
j_gene: TRBJ2-7; v_gene: TRBV10-3; abundance: many; d_gene: .; CDR3nt: TGTGCCATCAGTGTTATGGGAGGCTACGAGCAGTACTTC; CDR3aa: CAISVMGGYEQYF
j_gene: TRBJ2-3; v_gene: TRBV11-2; abundance: many; d_gene: TRBD2; CDR3nt: TGTGCCAGCAGCTTACCCACCATACTAGCGGGCGCCCCAGCCACGCAGTATTTT; CDR3aa: CASSLPTILAGAPATQYF
j_gene: TRBJ2-3; v_gene: TRBV7-3; abundance: .; d_gene: TRBD1; CDR3nt: TGTGCCAGCAGCCGGACAGGGGGCGCAGATACGCAGTATTTT; CDR3aa: CASSRTGGADTQYF
j_gene: TRBJ1-1; v_gene: TRBV4-2; abundance: many; d_gene: .; CDR3nt: TGTGCCAGCAGCCAAGATTCGTGGAACACTGAAGCTTTCTTT; CDR3aa: CASSQDSWNTEAFF
j_gene: TRBJ1-2; v_gene: TRBV29-1; abundance: .; d_gene: .; CDR3nt: TGCAGCGTTCGTGCAGGGGATCACTATGGCTACACCTTC; CDR3aa: CSVRAGDHYGYTF
j_gene: TRBJ1-3; v_gene: TRBV6-1; abundance: many; d_gene: .; CDR3nt: TGTGCCAGCAGTGAAGTCGACGGCTCTGGAAACACCATATATTTT; CDR3aa: CASSEVDGSGNTIYF
j_gene: TRBJ2-7; v_gene: TRBV29-1; abundance: .; d_gene: .; CDR3nt: .; CDR3aa: CSVVAGGTGERYF
j_gene: TRBJ2-7; v_gene: TRBV14; abundance: few; d_gene: .; CDR3nt: TGTGCCAGCAGCCAAGATTCCGGGCTAGACGAGCAGTACTTC; CDR3aa: CASSQDSGLDEQYF
j_gene: TRBJ2-1; v_gene: TRBV5-1; abundance: .; d_gene: .; CDR3nt: TGCGCCAGCAGCTTGGGGACCACCCAAGGTGAGCAGTTCTTC; CDR3aa: CASSLGTTQGEQFF
j_gene: TRBJ2-7; v_gene: TRBV29-1; abundance: .; d_gene: .; CDR3nt: TGCAGCGTTGAAATGGGCAGTTCCTACGAGCAGTACTTC; CDR3aa: CSVEMGSSYEQYF
j_gene: TRBJ1-2; v_gene: TRBV21-1; abundance: few; d_gene: .; CDR3nt: TGTGCCAGCAGCAAAGGTTCAGAGCCTAACTATGGCTACACCTTC; CDR3aa: CASSKGSEPNYGYTF
j_gene: TRBJ2-1; v_gene: TRBV6-6; abundance: many; d_gene: .; CDR3nt: TGTGCCAGCACCGCGGGACGGAACAATGAGCAGTTCTTC; CDR3aa: CASTAGRNNEQFF
j_gene: TRBJ2-7; v_gene: TRBV6-2/TRBV6-3; abundance: .; d_gene: TRBD1; CDR3nt: TGTGCCAGCAGTAGAAAGCCGGGACAGGTTTCCTACGAGCAGTACTTC; CDR3aa: CASSRKPGQVSYEQYF
j_gene: TRBJ2-7; v_gene: TRBV3-1; abundance: .; d_gene: .; CDR3nt: TGTGCCAGCAGCCAAGGTTGGTCCTACGAGCAGTACTTC; CDR3aa: CASSQGWSYEQYF
j_gene: TRBJ1-1; v_gene: TRBV28; abundance: .; d_gene: .; CDR3nt: TGTGCCAGCAGGGTAACAGGGCCCACTGAAGCTTTCTTT; CDR3aa: CASRVTGPTEAFF
j_gene: TRBJ2-5; v_gene: TRBV5-1; abundance: few; d_gene: .; CDR3nt: TGCGCCAGCAGCTGGGCCCCCCGGGACCAAGAGACCCAGTACTTC; CDR3aa: CASSWAPRDQETQYF
j_gene: TRBJ1-1; v_gene: TRBV20-1; abundance: few; d_gene: .; CDR3nt: TGCAGTGCTAGAGGTACCCTCTTCATTCCGATTAGGACTGAAGCTTTCTTT; CDR3aa: CSARGTLFIPIRTEAFF
j_gene: TRBJ1-5; v_gene: TRBV11-2; abundance: many; d_gene: .; CDR3nt: TGTGCCAGCAGCACGGACATCAATCAGCCCCAGCATTTT; CDR3aa: CASSTDINQPQHF
j_gene: TRBJ2-1; v_gene: TRBV11-1; abundance: .; d_gene: TRBD2; CDR3nt: TGTGCCAGCAGCTTACCTAGCGGGAATAACAATGAGCAGTTCTTC; CDR3aa: CASSLPSGNNNEQFF
j_gene: TRBJ2-3; v_gene: TRBV29-1; abundance: many; d_gene: .; CDR3nt: TGCAGCGCCGGGACCGGCACAGATACGCAGTATTTT; CDR3aa: CSAGTGTDTQYF
j_gene: TRBJ2-2; v_gene: TRBV12-3/TRBV12-4; abundance: few; d_gene: TRBD1; CDR3nt: TGTGCCAGCAACACCGGGACAGCGAACACCGGGGAGCTGTTTTTT; CDR3aa: CASNTGTANTGELFF
j_gene: TRBJ2-1; v_gene: TRBV11-2; abundance: .; d_gene: .; CDR3nt: TGTGCCAGCAGTCACGGGCGAGGGCGCCGCGCGAGCTCGTACAATGAGCAGTTCTTC; CDR3aa: CASSHGRGRRASSYNEQFF
j_gene: TRBJ2-1; v_gene: TRBV6-2/TRBV6-3; abundance: few; d_gene: TRBD2; CDR3nt: TGTGCCAGCAGTTCGATGGCGGGAGCCTACAATGAGCAGTTCTTC; CDR3aa: CASSSMAGAYNEQFF
j_gene: TRBJ1-1; v_gene: TRBV20-1; abundance: .; d_gene: .; CDR3nt: TGCAGTGCGGGACTGCACATGAACACTGAAGCTTTCTTT; CDR3aa: CSAGLHMNTEAFF
j_gene: TRBJ2-3; v_gene: TRBV5-1; abundance: .; d_gene: .; CDR3nt: TGCGCCAGCAGTATTCCTAGCACAGATACGCAGTATTTT; CDR3aa: CASSIPSTDTQYF
j_gene: TRBJ2-2; v_gene: TRBV4-1; abundance: many; d_gene: TRBD1; CDR3nt: TGCGCCAGCAGCCAAGGTTTGGGACAGGGATCCGGGGAGCTGTTTTTT; CDR3aa: CASSQGLGQGSGELFF
j_gene: TRBJ2-5; v_gene: TRBV7-2; abundance: few; d_gene: .; CDR3nt: TGTGCCAGCGCCCTAGCTTCTCCCGGGGAGACCCAGTACTTC; CDR3aa: CASALASPGETQYF
j_gene: TRBJ2-1; v_gene: TRBV7-2; abundance: .; d_gene: TRBD1; CDR3nt: TGTGCCAGCAGATATCCGGGACAGGGAAACAATGAGCAGTTCTTC; CDR3aa: CASRYPGQGNNEQFF
j_gene: TRBJ1-1; v_gene: TRBV4-2; abundance: few; d_gene: .; CDR3nt: TGTGCCAGCAGCCAAGATCACGGAAAGAACACTGAAGCTTTCTTT; CDR3aa: CASSQDHGKNTEAFF
j_gene: TRBJ2-5; v_gene: TRBV29-1; abundance: few; d_gene: .; CDR3nt: TGCAGCGTTGGCAGGGGAGTGACAGAGACCCAGTACTTC; CDR3aa: CSVGRGVTETQYF
j_gene: TRBJ2-3; v_gene: TRBV29-1; abundance: .; d_gene: TRBD2; CDR3nt: TGCAGCGCTGATAACCCGGGAGGGAAAGATACGCAGTATTTT; CDR3aa: CSADNPGGKDTQYF
j_gene: TRBJ2-2; v_gene: TRBV6-1; abundance: few; d_gene: TRBD2; CDR3nt: TGTGCCAGCAGATCACTAGCGGGGGGGCCCACCGGGGAGCTGTTTTTT; CDR3aa: CASRSLAGGPTGELFF
j_gene: TRBJ1-4; v_gene: TRBV10-3; abundance: many; d_gene: .; CDR3nt: TGTGCCATCACTGCTAGTCCAAATGAAAAACTGTTTTTT; CDR3aa: CAITASPNEKLFF
j_gene: TRBJ2-3; v_gene: TRBV12-3/TRBV12-4; abundance: .; d_gene: TRBD2; CDR3nt: TGTGCCAGCCAAAAACGGGGGGGCTCAGATACGCAGTATTTT; CDR3aa: CASQKRGGSDTQYF
j_gene: TRBJ2-4; v_gene: TRBV7-9; abundance: .; d_gene: .; CDR3nt: TGTGCCAGCAGCTTACACGGGGTGGAAAACATTCAGTACTTC; CDR3aa: CASSLHGVENIQYF
j_gene: TRBJ2-7; v_gene: TRBV20-1; abundance: few; d_gene: TRBD1; CDR3nt: TGCAGTGCCGAACAGGGGATCATCGACGAGCAGTACTTC; CDR3aa: CSAEQGIIDEQYF
j_gene: TRBJ2-7; v_gene: TRBV5-5; abundance: many; d_gene: .; CDR3nt: TGTGCCAGCAGCTTAGAGGGGCCCCCCTACGAGCAGTACTTC; CDR3aa: CASSLEGPPYEQYF
j_gene: TRBJ1-5; v_gene: TRBV12-3/TRBV12-4; abundance: many; d_gene: .; CDR3nt: TGTGCCAGCAGTTCCCCCAATCAGCCCCAGCATTTT; CDR3aa: CASSSPNQPQHF
j_gene: TRBJ2-5; v_gene: TRBV24-1; abundance: few; d_gene: .; CDR3nt: TGTGCCACCAGTGACCGGGGGAGCCAAGAGACCCAGTACTTC; CDR3aa: CATSDRGSQETQYF
j_gene: TRBJ2-1; v_gene: TRBV20-1; abundance: few; d_gene: TRBD2; CDR3nt: TGCAGTGCTACCATGACTAGCGGGAGTTACAATGAGCAGTTCTTC; CDR3aa: CSATMTSGSYNEQFF
j_gene: TRBJ2-1; v_gene: TRBV2; abundance: .; d_gene: .; CDR3nt: TGTGCCAGCACGGTCAGCTTGAGGGTCGAAGGGCAGTTCTTC; CDR3aa: CASTVSLRVEGQFF
j_gene: TRBJ2-2; v_gene: TRBV7-2; abundance: .; d_gene: TRBD2; CDR3nt: TGTGCCAGCAGCTGGAAAGTAGCGGGGGGCACCGGGGAGCTGTTTTTT; CDR3aa: CASSWKVAGGTGELFF
j_gene: TRBJ2-5; v_gene: TRBV7-8; abundance: .; d_gene: .; CDR3nt: TGTGCCAGCAGCTTACGTCGGGGTTTTGCGAAAGAGACCCAGTACTTC; CDR3aa: CASSLRRGFAKETQYF
j_gene: TRBJ2-3; v_gene: TRBV7-3; abundance: many; d_gene: TRBD2; CDR3nt: TGTGCCAGCAGCTTGAGCGGGAGGGGGGTGAAAGATACGCAGTATTTT; CDR3aa: CASSLSGRGVKDTQYF